Listed below are T cell receptor beta chains from one sample, sequenced in a study of CD8 T cells in ankylosing spondylitis. TCRdb passed the 5' RACE reads through MiXCR, listing each CDR3 protein once. The sample gives about 350,000 distinct CDR3 sequences, 20% of which show up once; about an eighth is in the top ten. Sequenced: blood, either unsorted or a sorted T cell fraction (not recorded which). The receptors here all came from a male donor with ankylosing spondylitis or in good health (not recorded which). CDR3s include the opening cysteine and the closing phenylalanine or tryptophan. D genes are given only for firm matches. Only part of the rows carry a size: once, few, many, or a class if the clone is expanded.

TRBJ2-7	TRBV18	.	TRBD1	TGTGCCAGCTCCGGGACAGGCTACCTCTACGAGCAGTACTTC	CASSGTGYLYEQYF
TRBJ2-3	TRBV28	few	.	TGTGCCAGCAGTTTGAGGGAAGGGAGAGATACGCAGTATTTT	CASSLREGRDTQYF
TRBJ1-2	TRBV5-1	few	TRBD1	TGCGCCAGCAGCTTGGAGGGACAGGCCGCTGGCTACACCTTC	CASSLEGQAAGYTF
TRBJ2-7	TRBV7-9	few	TRBD2	TGTGCCAGCAGCTTAAAACTAGCGGGGGTCAACGAGCAGTACTTC	CASSLKLAGVNEQYF
TRBJ2-7	TRBV4-1	many	.	TGCGCCAGCAGCCAAGAGGCCAGATCCAACGAGCAGTACTTC	CASSQEARSNEQYF
TRBJ2-3	TRBV21-1	.	.	TGTGCCAGCAGCCTGTGGACTAGCCCCACAGATACGCAGTATTTT	CASSLWTSPTDTQYF
TRBJ2-1	TRBV5-1	.	TRBD2	TGCGCCAGCAGCGCGCCCGGGACTAGGAGTTTTGCAGGCTCCTACAATGAGCAGTTCTTC	CASSAPGTRSFAGSYNEQFF
TRBJ2-7	TRBV28	few	.	TGTGCCAGCAGTTTAGGACCCGGGAGCGAGCAGTACTTC	CASSLGPGSEQYF
TRBJ2-1	TRBV6-5	few	TRBD1	TGTGCCAGCAGTTTCCTCCCGGTGAGGGGGCGAAGCAATGAGCAGTTCTTC	CASSFLPVRGRSNEQFF
TRBJ2-1	TRBV6-5	.	.	TGTGCCAGCAGTTATGGGGGGTACAGCTCCTACAATGAGCAGTTCTTC	CASSYGGYSSYNEQFF
TRBJ2-7	TRBV29-1	few	.	TGCAGCGTTGAAGGGAATGGCGAGCAGTACTTC	CSVEGNGEQYF
TRBJ2-5	TRBV24-1	.	.	TGTGCCACCAGTTCCAGAGAGACCCAGTACTTC	CATSSRETQYF
TRBJ2-7	TRBV6-5	.	.	TGTGCCAGCAGTTATGGGGGACTTCCCTACGAGCAGTACTTC	CASSYGGLPYEQYF
TRBJ2-1	TRBV12-3/TRBV12-4	many	.	TGTGCCAGCAGACTCCCCGTGGGTACGGAGCAGTTCTTC	CASRLPVGTEQFF
TRBJ2-7	TRBV6-5	few	.	TGTGCCAGCAGTAACACTTTGATCTACGAGCAGTACTTC	CASSNTLIYEQYF
TRBJ2-7	TRBV6-2/TRBV6-3	.	.	TGTGCCAGCAGTTACAGCAGCCCCTACGAGCAGTACTTC	CASSYSSPYEQYF
TRBJ2-1	TRBV6-1	.	.	TGTGCCAGCAGCAGGAGCTCTGACCCATACAATGAGCAGTTCTTC	CASSRSSDPYNEQFF
TRBJ2-3	TRBV6-5	.	TRBD2	TGTGCCAGCAGTTACGGAAAGAGGCGGGGGGCTGCAGATACGCAGTATTTT	CASSYGKRRGAADTQYF
TRBJ2-1	TRBV20-1	.	.	TGCAGTGCTCGCCCTAAGTTTGTCTACAATGAGCAGTTCTTC	CSARPKFVYNEQFF
TRBJ2-2	TRBV7-9	.	.	TGTGCCAGCAGCTGGCCTCGAGGGTACTCCAACACCGGGGAGCTGTTTTTT	CASSWPRGYSNTGELFF
TRBJ2-3	TRBV7-8	few	.	TGTGCCAGCAGCAGAATCGGACCCCCAGATACGCAGTATTTT	CASSRIGPPDTQYF
TRBJ2-7	TRBV27	.	.	TGTGCCAGCAGCCGCGGGGTGAGCGAGCAGTACTTC	CASSRGVSEQYF
TRBJ2-3	TRBV27	few	TRBD2	TGTGCCAGCAGTCCACGACTAGCGGGGGAGGATACGCAGTATTTT	CASSPRLAGEDTQYF
TRBJ2-7	TRBV12-3/TRBV12-4	few	.	TGTGCCAGCAGTGTTTGGGGGGCCGACTACGAGCAGTACTTC	CASSVWGADYEQYF
TRBJ2-7	TRBV12-3/TRBV12-4	few	.	TGTGCCAGCAGTTTAGCGGTTCAGTCGTACGAGCAGTACTTC	CASSLAVQSYEQYF
TRBJ2-4	TRBV12-3/TRBV12-4	.	TRBD1	TGTGCCAGCAGCGCCCCGGGACAGGGGGACATTCAGTACTTC	CASSAPGQGDIQYF
TRBJ2-5	TRBV6-1	.	.	TGTGCCAGCAGAAAAACAGGGTTAAGAGAGACCCAGTACTTC	CASRKTGLRETQYF
TRBJ2-3	TRBV7-6	.	TRBD1	TGTGCCAGCAGCTTAGGAGGGACAGTCACAGATACGCAGTATTTT	CASSLGGTVTDTQYF
TRBJ2-2	TRBV7-9	.	.	TGTGCCAGCAGCCACTCGGAACAGGGATGGACCGGGGAGCTGTTTTTT	CASSHSEQGWTGELFF
TRBJ2-5	TRBV27	.	.	TGTGCCAGCAGTTTAATGGCCGGGACGGGATCCAAAGAGACCCAGTACTTC	CASSLMAGTGSKETQYF
TRBJ2-7	TRBV6-1	.	.	TGTGCCAGCAGTGACCGACCACCGTTCTACGAGCAGTACTTC	CASSDRPPFYEQYF
TRBJ2-1	TRBV6-7	few	.	TGTGCCAGCAGCCCCCGGGTTGGCGTGTGTTCTCCCTACAATGAGCAGTTCTTC	CASSPRVGVCSPYNEQFF
TRBJ2-3	TRBV18	.	.	TGTGCCAGCTCACCTACACCAGGGCAGCTGACAGATACGCAGTATTTT	CASSPTPGQLTDTQYF
TRBJ2-3	TRBV7-2	few	TRBD2	TGTGCCAGCAGCTTAGGGACTAGCGTACCAGATACGCAGTATTTT	CASSLGTSVPDTQYF
TRBJ2-1	TRBV12-3/TRBV12-4	.	.	TGTGCCAGCACGGGCGGAGGAAGCCACAATGAGCAGTTCTTC	CASTGGGSHNEQFF
TRBJ2-3	TRBV6-1	.	TRBD1	TGTGCCAGCAACCCCACAGGGGGCGGAGATACGCAGTATTTT	CASNPTGGGDTQYF
TRBJ2-1	TRBV4-1	few	.	TGCGCCAGCAGCCAAGGGGGGAAGGGATATGAGCAGTTCTTC	CASSQGGKGYEQFF
TRBJ2-7	TRBV5-1	few	.	TGCGCCAGCAGCGCAGCGGTCGGATCCTACGAGCAGTACTTC	CASSAAVGSYEQYF
TRBJ2-1	TRBV4-1	.	TRBD2	TGCGCCAGCAGCCAAGAAGGAGTAGCGGGGGCGGCCTACAATGAGCAGTTCTTC	CASSQEGVAGAAYNEQFF
TRBJ2-1	TRBV27	few	TRBD1	TGTGCCAGCAGTTTTGGACAGGGGTGGGAGCAGTTCTTC	CASSFGQGWEQFF
TRBJ1-1	TRBV7-8	.	.	TGTGCCAGCAGTTGGGGAGACCGGGGCACTGAAGCTTTCTTT	CASSWGDRGTEAFF
TRBJ2-7	TRBV7-9	.	.	TGTGCCAGCAGCCCCTTTGCGGGTTACGAGCAGTACTTC	CASSPFAGYEQYF
TRBJ2-7	TRBV4-1	few	.	TGCGCCAGCCGAGGGGGGCCTGAGGGGGACTACGAGCAGTACTTC	CASRGGPEGDYEQYF
TRBJ2-3	TRBV11-2	few	.	TGTGCCAGCAGCTTAGTGGCGGTCAGGGTTAGCACAGATACGCAGTATTTT	CASSLVAVRVSTDTQYF
TRBJ2-7	TRBV9	few	.	TGTGCCAGCAGCGTAGGATCGGGCCCGCACCCCTCCGACTTC	CASSVGSGPHPSDF
TRBJ2-6	TRBV12-3/TRBV12-4	.	.	TGTGCCAGCACTTATGGGGCCAACGTCCTGACTTTC	CASTYGANVLTF
TRBJ2-1	TRBV11-2	.	TRBD1	TGTGCCAGCAGAGCTACAGGGGTGGGCCATGAGCAGTTCTTC	CASRATGVGHEQFF
TRBJ2-7	TRBV7-9	.	.	TGTGCCAGCAGCTCGCCGAGTAGCTCCTACGAGCAGTACTTC	CASSSPSSSYEQYF
TRBJ2-1	TRBV7-9	.	TRBD1	TGTGCCAGCAGCCATCCAGGGGGAGTGGAGCAGTTCTTC	CASSHPGGVEQFF
TRBJ2-3	TRBV12-3/TRBV12-4	.	TRBD2	TGTGCCAGCAGTTTCCGGGGGGTGGCAGATACGCAGTATTTT	CASSFRGVADTQYF
TRBJ2-3	TRBV12-3/TRBV12-4	many	.	TGTGCCAGCAGTTTAGGCGGGATCACAGATACGCAGTATTTT	CASSLGGITDTQYF
TRBJ2-1	TRBV3-1	.	.	TGTGCCAGCAGCCAAGGGTTGGGGTACAATGAGCAGTTCTTC	CASSQGLGYNEQFF
TRBJ2-5	TRBV29-1	.	TRBD1	TGCAGCGTTGAAGGGACAGGGAACCAAGAGACCCAGTACTTC	CSVEGTGNQETQYF
TRBJ2-5	TRBV5-1	few	TRBD1	TGCGCCAGCAGCTTGTATCCCCGGGACAGACTCTTGATTGAGACCCAGTACTTC	CASSLYPRDRLLIETQYF
TRBJ2-5	TRBV6-1	.	TRBD2	TGTGCCAGCACCTCCAGGGTAGCGGGGGTAGAGACCCAGTACTTC	CASTSRVAGVETQYF
TRBJ2-7	TRBV9	.	.	TGTGCCAGCAGCGCACTAGGGACCCCCAGCGAGCAGTACTTC	CASSALGTPSEQYF
TRBJ2-2	TRBV12-3/TRBV12-4	once	.	TGTGCCAGCAGTTTAACTGTTGGGGGCACCGGGGAGCTGTTTTTT	CASSLTVGGTGELFF
TRBJ2-5	TRBV24-1	.	TRBD1	TGTGCCACCAGTGATTTCGACAGGGTAAGAGAGACCCAGTACTTC	CATSDFDRVRETQYF
TRBJ2-3	TRBV10-3	.	.	TGTGCCATCAGTGAAGTGACCGGGACGCCCGTGCCAGATACGCAGTATTTT	CAISEVTGTPVPDTQYF